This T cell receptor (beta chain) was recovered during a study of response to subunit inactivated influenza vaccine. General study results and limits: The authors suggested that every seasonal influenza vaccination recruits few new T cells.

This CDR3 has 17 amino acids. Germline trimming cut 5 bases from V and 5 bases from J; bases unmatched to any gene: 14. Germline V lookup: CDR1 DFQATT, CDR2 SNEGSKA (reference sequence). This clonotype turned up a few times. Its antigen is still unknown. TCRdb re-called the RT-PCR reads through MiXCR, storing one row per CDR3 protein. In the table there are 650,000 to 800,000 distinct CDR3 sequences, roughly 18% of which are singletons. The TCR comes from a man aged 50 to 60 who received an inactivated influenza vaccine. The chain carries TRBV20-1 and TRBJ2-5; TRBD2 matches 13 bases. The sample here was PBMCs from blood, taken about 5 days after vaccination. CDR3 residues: CSAPGTSGAPRGETQYF. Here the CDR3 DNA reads TGCAGTGCTCCCGGGACTAGCGGGGCTCCTCGAGGGGAGACCCAGTACTTC.